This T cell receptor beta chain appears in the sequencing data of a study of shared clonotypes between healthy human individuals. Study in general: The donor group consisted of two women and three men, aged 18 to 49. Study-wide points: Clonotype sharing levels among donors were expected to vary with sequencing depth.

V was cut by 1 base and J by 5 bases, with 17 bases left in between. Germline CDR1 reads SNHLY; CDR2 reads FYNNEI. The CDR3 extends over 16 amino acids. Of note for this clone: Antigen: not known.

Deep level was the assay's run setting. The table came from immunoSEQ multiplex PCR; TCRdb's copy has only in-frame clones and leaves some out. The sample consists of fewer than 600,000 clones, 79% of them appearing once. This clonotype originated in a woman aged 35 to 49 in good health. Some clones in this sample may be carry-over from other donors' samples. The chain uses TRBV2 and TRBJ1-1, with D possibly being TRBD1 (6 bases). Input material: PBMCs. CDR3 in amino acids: CASSEDGGAMGTEAFF. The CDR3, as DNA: TGTGCCAGCAGTGAAGATGGGGGGGCCATGGGAACTGAAGCTTTCTTT.